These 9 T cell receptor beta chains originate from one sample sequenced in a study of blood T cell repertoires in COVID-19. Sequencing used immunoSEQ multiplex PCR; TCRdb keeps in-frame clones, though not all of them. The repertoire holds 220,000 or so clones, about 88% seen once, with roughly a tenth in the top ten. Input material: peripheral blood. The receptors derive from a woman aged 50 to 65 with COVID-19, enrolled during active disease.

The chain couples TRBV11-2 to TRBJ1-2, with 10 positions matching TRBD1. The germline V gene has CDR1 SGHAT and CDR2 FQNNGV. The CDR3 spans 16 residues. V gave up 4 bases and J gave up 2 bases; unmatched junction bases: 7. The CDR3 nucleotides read TGTGCCAGCAGCTCCCCCCGGGACAGGGGAAACTATGGCTACACCTTC. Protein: CASSSPRDRGNYGYTF.

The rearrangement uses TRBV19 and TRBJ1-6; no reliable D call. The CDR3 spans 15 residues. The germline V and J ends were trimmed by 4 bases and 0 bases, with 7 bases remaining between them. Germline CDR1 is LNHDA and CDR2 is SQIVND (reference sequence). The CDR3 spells CASSTSSSYNSPLHF. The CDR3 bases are TGTGCCAGTAGTACGTCGAGCTCCTATAATTCACCCCTCCACTTT.

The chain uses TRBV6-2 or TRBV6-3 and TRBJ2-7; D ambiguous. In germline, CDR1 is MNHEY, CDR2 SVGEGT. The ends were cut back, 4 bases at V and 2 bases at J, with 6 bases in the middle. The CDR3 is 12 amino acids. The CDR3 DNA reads TGTGCCAGCAGTTCGGGTCCCTACGAGCAGTACGTC. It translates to CASSSGPYEQYV.

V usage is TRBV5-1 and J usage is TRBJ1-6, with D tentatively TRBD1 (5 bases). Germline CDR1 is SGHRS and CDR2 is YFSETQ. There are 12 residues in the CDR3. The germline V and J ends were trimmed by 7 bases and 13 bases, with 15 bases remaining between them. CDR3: CASVTREGPLHF. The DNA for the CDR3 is TGCGCCAGCGTCACCAGGGAGGGGCCCCTCCACTTT.

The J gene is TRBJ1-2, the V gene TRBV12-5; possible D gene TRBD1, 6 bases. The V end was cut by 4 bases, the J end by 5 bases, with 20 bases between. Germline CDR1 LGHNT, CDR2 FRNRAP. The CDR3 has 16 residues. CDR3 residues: CASGSGMAARGYGYTF. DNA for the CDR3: TGTGCTAGTGGTTCGGGCATGGCCGCCAGGGGATATGGCTACACCTTC.

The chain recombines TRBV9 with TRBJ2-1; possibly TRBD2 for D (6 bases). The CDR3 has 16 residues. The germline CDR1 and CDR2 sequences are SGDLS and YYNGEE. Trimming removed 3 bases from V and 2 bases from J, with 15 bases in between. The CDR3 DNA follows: TGTGCCAGCAGCGCGTCGGGGGTTCTAGCCTACAATGAGCAGTTCTTC. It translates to CASSASGVLAYNEQFF.

CDR3 DNA sequence: TGTGCCAGTTCGACAGCGTTGTTCTCTGGCTACACCTTC. As protein: CASSTALFSGYTF. The chain joins TRBV19 to TRBJ1-2; perhaps TRBD1 as D (5 bases). This CDR3 has 13 residues. V lost 8 bases and J 7 bases, leaving 17 bases between the germline ends. Germline CDR1 LNHDA, CDR2 SQIVND (reference sequence).

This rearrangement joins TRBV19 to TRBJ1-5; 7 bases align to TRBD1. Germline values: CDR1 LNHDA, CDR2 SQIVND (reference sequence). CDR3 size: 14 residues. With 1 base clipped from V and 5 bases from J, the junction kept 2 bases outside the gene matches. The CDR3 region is CASSIVTGDQPQHF. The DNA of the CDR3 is TGTGCCAGTAGTATAGTCACAGGGGATCAGCCCCAGCATTTT.

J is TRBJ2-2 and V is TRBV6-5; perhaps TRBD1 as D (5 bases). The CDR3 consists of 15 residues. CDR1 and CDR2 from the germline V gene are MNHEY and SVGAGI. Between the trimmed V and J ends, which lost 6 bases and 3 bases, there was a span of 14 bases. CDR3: CASRSRIGDTGELFF. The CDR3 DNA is TGTGCCAGCAGGAGCAGAATAGGGGACACCGGGGAGCTGTTTTTT.